One sample yielded the 32 T cell receptor beta chains listed below, sequenced in a study of cytomegalovirus exposure and HLA in healthy donors (dated by TCRdb to 2016 to 2017). Library prep was done by the immunoSEQ multiplex PCR assay. TCRdb provides this immuneACCESS table in a form limited to in-frame rearrangements. Some clones are lacking; in checked studies, under half of them reflect an unresolved V gene, and why the rest are absent is not known. The sample table lists around 55,000 clones, approximately 90% of them with a count of one. The top ten constitute less than 4% of the sample. Sequences were obtained from PBMCs. These receptors all come from a man aged 18 to 30 in good health and CMV-seronegative.

The V and J genes are TRBV10-2 and TRBJ2-2; D is possibly TRBD1 (6 bases). The germline CDR1 and CDR2 sequences are WSHSY and SAAADI. The CDR3 consists of 14 residues. Trimming left V 4 bases short and J 7 bases short, with 13 bases between. DNA of the CDR3: TGCGCCAGCAGTGGGTCTGGGGGCGGCGGGGAGCTGTTTTTT. Translation gives CASSGSGGGGELFF.

This sequence joins TRBV7-6 and TRBJ2-7, with D possibly TRBD1 on 5 matching bases. V was pared by 5 bases and J by 9 bases, with 23 bases between. Germline CDR1 is SGHVS and CDR2 is FNYEAQ. The CDR3 spans 15 residues. The CDR3, as DNA: TGTGCCAGCAGCCCCATACAAGGAGCCTCAAGGGGGCAGTACTTC. It is translated as CASSPIQGASRGQYF. The complete variable domain, with remaining parts taken from reference TRBV7-6 and TRBJ2-7, reads GAGVSQSPRYKVTKRGQDVALRCDPISGHVSLYWYRQALGQGPEFLTYFNYEAQQDKSGLPNDRFSAERPEGSISTLTIQRTEQRDSAMYRCASSPIQGASRGQYFGPGTRLTVT.

This chain uses TRBV2 with TRBJ2-7; D gene uncertain. This CDR3 spans 14 amino acids. Trimming left V 2 bases short and J 2 bases short, with 10 bases between. Germline V gene lookup returns CDR1 SNHLY and CDR2 FYNNEI. CDR3 DNA sequence: TGTGCCAGCAGTGAATCGGTCACCCCCTACGAGCAGTACTTC. Translating it yields CASSESVTPYEQYF. Full variable domain (remainder filled in from reference TRBV2 and TRBJ2-7): EPEVTQTPSHQVTQMGQEVILRCVPISNHLYFYWYRQILGQKVEFLVSFYNNEISEKSEIFDDQFSVERPDGSNFTLKIRSTKLEDSAMYFCASSESVTPYEQYFGPGTRLTVT.

The gene calls are TRBV28 and TRBJ2-5; D is possibly TRBD2 (6 bases). Germline CDR1 is MDHEN and CDR2 is SYDVKM. V was pared by 2 bases and J by 5 bases, with 15 bases between. The CDR3 extends over 15 amino acids. This CDR3 reads CASSLGGTWGETQYF. In DNA, the CDR3 is TGTGCCAGCAGTTTAGGGGGGACTTGGGGGGAGACCCAGTACTTC.

The chain employs TRBV27 and TRBJ1-4; tentative D call: TRBD1 (5 bases). Germline values: CDR1 MNHEY, CDR2 SMNVEV (reference sequence). Deletions cut 3 bases from V and 10 bases from J, with 12 bases between. The CDR3 has 13 amino acids. In DNA form, the CDR3 reads TGTGCCAGCAGTTTTTTACGGGGGGGAAAACTGTTTTTT. Translated, it gives CASSFLRGGKLFF.

This clone was seen a single time. This rearrangement joins TRBV19 to TRBJ2-1; maybe TRBD2 (5 bases). Germline assignment: CDR1 LNHDA and CDR2 SQIVND (reference sequence). The CDR3 sequence is 18 residues long. V lost 6 bases and J lost 0, with 21 bases in between. The CDR3 here is CASRGWGVVNSSYNEQFF. In DNA, the CDR3 is TGTGCCAGTAGGGGTTGGGGAGTAGTAAATAGCTCCTACAATGAGCAGTTCTTC.

This clone appeared a single time. The V and J genes are TRBV7-2 and TRBJ1-5, with 9 bases matching TRBD1. CDR1 and CDR2 from the germline V gene are SGHTA and FQGNSA. J was trimmed by 6 bases and V by 3 bases; bases with no gene match: 6. The CDR3 totals 15 residues. CDR3 sequence: CASSLTGQGSQPQHF. The CDR3 region has the DNA TGTGCCAGCAGCTTGACGGGACAGGGAAGTCAGCCCCAGCATTTT.

The chain couples TRBV6-6 to TRBJ1-1; unclear D gene. V was clipped by 6 bases and J by 11 bases, with 25 bases between them. The CDR3 has 15 residues. Germline CDR1 MNHNY, CDR2 SVGAGI (reference sequence). The CDR3 is CASSRTGAADAGAFF. The DNA of the CDR3 is TGTGCCAGCAGCAGGACGGGAGCTGCGGACGCGGGGGCTTTCTTT.

The chain is built from TRBV5-6 and TRBJ2-1; 11 bases are shared with TRBD2. This CDR3 contains 16 residues. Germline CDR1 is SGHDT and CDR2 is YYEEEE. V lost 0 bases and J lost 6; bases outside the gene matches: 5. DNA of the CDR3: TGTGCCAGCAGCTTGGTGCGTCTAGCGGGAGGCAATGAGCAGTTCTTC. This sequence encodes CASSLVRLAGGNEQFF.

The chain uses TRBV19 and TRBJ1-5; TRBD1 might be the D (6 bases). Trimming cost V 7 bases and J 0 bases, with 16 bases left between them. The V gene's germline CDR1 is LNHDA and CDR2 SQIVND (reference sequence). This CDR3 is 16 amino acids long. The CDR3 nucleotides are TGTGCCAGTACTGCAGGGGAGACCGATAGCAATCAGCCCCAGCATTTT. Translation gives CASTAGETDSNQPQHF.

The chain employs TRBV21-1 and TRBJ2-2; the DNA was not compared with TRBD1, the D call given in the table. TRBV21-1 is recorded as a pseudogene. This CDR3 is built from 15 residues. The CDR3 region has the DNA TGTGCCAGCAGCCAGTCGTTCAGGACAACCGGGGAGCTGTTTTTT. Translation: CASSQSFRTTGELFF.

The chain has TRBV27 and TRBJ1-1, with a tentative D call TRBD1 (6 bases). Germline V gives CDR1 MNHEY, CDR2 SMNVEV (reference sequence). The CDR3 contains 15 residues. Between the trimmed V and J ends, which lost 11 bases and 8 bases, there was a span of 27 bases. Written as DNA, the CDR3 is TGTGCCGCCAAAGCCGAGGGGGTAGGATCCCCGGAAGCTTTCTTT. Translation gives CAAKAEGVGSPEAFF.

J is TRBJ1-5 and V is TRBV27; possible D gene TRBD1, 5 bases. The CDR3 has 13 amino acids. Trimming removed 2 bases at V and 5 bases at J, with 7 bases between. Germline V gene data show CDR1 as MNHEY and CDR2 as SMNVEV (reference sequence). In DNA form, the CDR3 reads TGTGCCAGCAGTTTAATCAGGGATCAGCCCCAGCATTTT. Its protein is CASSLIRDQPQHF.

This clone came up a few times. The V call is TRBV27, the J call TRBJ1-2, with 7 bases lining up with TRBD1. This CDR3 contains 14 residues. Germline CDR1 MNHEY, CDR2 SMNVEV (reference sequence). Trimming cost V 6 bases and J 3 bases; bases outside gene matches: 7. The CDR3 nucleotides read TGTGCCAGCAGCCAAGACAGGGCATACTATGGCTACACCTTC. Translating gives CASSQDRAYYGYTF.

The chain links TRBV7-2 to TRBJ2-5; the match to TRBD2 covers 9 bases. The CDR3 is 15 residues long. Germline V lookup: CDR1 SGHTA, CDR2 FQGNSA. V gave up 8 bases and J gave up 3 bases; unmatched junction bases: 10. The DNA for the CDR3 is TGTGCCAGCGCGCGACTAGCGGCCGTTAAAGAGACCCAGTACTTC. Translation: CASARLAAVKETQYF.

The chain employs TRBV9 and TRBJ2-3; 11 nucleotides align to TRBD2. The CDR3 totals 16 residues. The J segment lost 3 bases and the V segment lost 0 bases, leaving 3 bases of the junction unmatched. The V gene's germline CDR1 is SGDLS and CDR2 YYNGEE. CDR3 amino acids: CASSVGPSGRTDTQYF. CDR3 bases: TGTGCCAGCAGCGTAGGTCCTAGCGGGAGGACAGATACGCAGTATTTT.

The rearrangement links TRBV28 to TRBJ1-1, with D perhaps matching TRBD1 (5 bases). The V and J ends lost 3 bases and 0 bases respectively, with 11 bases between them. This CDR3 is built from 15 residues. Germline CDR1 MDHEN, CDR2 SYDVKM. As DNA, the CDR3 is TGTGCCAGCAGTTTGGGGGGACGGCTGAACACTGAAGCTTTCTTT. This sequence encodes CASSLGGRLNTEAFF.

V and J are TRBV2 and TRBJ1-5; TRBD1 matches 7 bases. Germline V CDR1 and CDR2: SNHLY, FYNNEI. The CDR3 spans 15 residues. V shed 6 bases, J shed 4 bases, and the junction held 9 bases outside the gene matches. CDR3 in amino acids: CASRGTDSGNQPQHF. Written as DNA, the CDR3 is TGTGCCAGCAGGGGGACAGATTCAGGGAATCAGCCCCAGCATTTT. Drawing the rest from reference TRBV2 and TRBJ1-5, the complete variable domain is EPEVTQTPSHQVTQMGQEVILRCVPISNHLYFYWYRQILGQKVEFLVSFYNNEISEKSEIFDDQFSVERPDGSNFTLKIRSTKLEDSAMYFCASRGTDSGNQPQHFGDGTRLSIL.

The V gene is TRBV28, the J gene TRBJ2-1; the match to TRBD1 covers 8 bases. V trimming: 6 bases; J trimming: 9 bases; junction bases outside the gene matches: 13. In germline, CDR1 is MDHEN, CDR2 SYDVKM. The CDR3 runs to 15 residues. The CDR3 reads CASSNIPDRAIEQFF. The CDR3 bases are TGTGCCAGCAGCAACATCCCGGACAGGGCAATTGAGCAGTTCTTC.

The chain employs TRBV19 and TRBJ2-1, with 8 bases aligning to TRBD1. The J segment lost 4 bases and the V segment lost 3 bases, leaving 5 bases of the junction unmatched. Germline CDR1 is LNHDA and CDR2 is SQIVND (reference sequence). This CDR3 has 15 amino acids. The CDR3 DNA reads TGTGCCAGTAGTATCGGGACAGGACTATACAATGAGCAGTTCTTC. Amino acids: CASSIGTGLYNEQFF. Using reference TRBV19 and TRBJ2-1 for the parts outside the CDR3, the full variable domain is DGGITQSPKYLFRKEGQNVTLSCEQNLNHDAMYWYRQDPGQGLRLIYYSQIVNDFQKGDIAEGYSVSREKKESFPLTVTSAQKNPTAFYLCASSIGTGLYNEQFFGPGTRLTVL.

This sequence joins TRBV7-9 and TRBJ2-5, with TRBD2 as a possible D gene (5 bases). The V end lost 8 bases, the J end lost 3 bases, and 10 bases lay between the germline ends. Germline assignment: CDR1 SEHNR and CDR2 FQNEAQ (reference sequence). The CDR3 extends over 12 amino acids. The CDR3 DNA follows: TGTGCCAGCGGAAATAGCGAAGAGACCCAGTACTTC. Amino acids: CASGNSEETQYF.

The gene calls are TRBV2 and TRBJ2-7; 9 bases align to TRBD1. CDR3 length: 15 amino acids. Germline values: CDR1 SNHLY, CDR2 FYNNEI. The junction had 6 bases not matched to a gene; V was cut back by 3 bases and J by 3 bases. The CDR3 region is CASSDPDRGIYEQYF. The CDR3 nucleotides read TGTGCCAGCAGTGACCCGGACAGGGGAATCTACGAGCAGTACTTC.

This chain uses TRBV6-5 with TRBJ1-4, with unresolved D. The CDR3 has 15 residues. Deletions cut 5 bases from V and 6 bases from J, with 16 bases between. Germline CDR1 MNHEY, CDR2 SVGAGI. The chain's CDR3 is CASSVAAGNDEKLFF. The CDR3 bases are TGTGCCAGCAGTGTGGCTGCGGGGAATGATGAAAAACTGTTTTTT.

The chain joins TRBV29-1 to TRBJ1-1; 8 bases agree with TRBD1. This CDR3 has 14 residues. The germline gives CDR1 SQVTM, CDR2 ANQGSEA. V lost 2 bases and J lost 5; bases outside the gene matches: 7. The CDR3 spells CSVESDRGGTEAFF. The CDR3 bases are TGCAGCGTTGAATCCGACAGGGGAGGTACTGAAGCTTTCTTT.

The CDR3 reads CASSPPGLAGEQYF. In DNA form, the CDR3 reads TGTGCCAGCAGTCCTCCGGGACTAGCGGGTGAGCAGTACTTC. This chain uses TRBV6-5 with TRBJ2-7; TRBD2 aligns across 12 bases. The V gene end was trimmed by 5 bases and the J gene end by 7 bases; junction bases not matched to a gene: 6. CDR3 length: 14 residues. CDR1 is MNHEY and CDR2 is SVGAGI in the germline V gene.

V is TRBV28 and J is TRBJ1-1; D gene unclear. Germline CDR1 and CDR2: MDHEN and SYDVKM. CDR3 length equals 13 residues. The germline V and J ends were trimmed by 2 bases and 4 bases, with 8 bases remaining between them. The CDR3 bases are TGTGCCAGCAGTTTAATGCCGAGCACTGAAGCTTTCTTT. Its protein is CASSLMPSTEAFF.

The table lists this clone with a count of one. The rearrangement joins TRBV10-2 to TRBJ2-7; no firm D call. This CDR3 has 13 amino acids. Trimming shortened V by 0 bases and J by 4 bases, and 7 bases separated the two germline ends. Looked up from germline, CDR1 is WSHSY and CDR2 is SAAADI. CDR3 coding DNA: TGCGCCAGCAGTGAGTCGTGGGCGTACGAGCAGTACTTC. This codes for CASSESWAYEQYF.

The chain recombines TRBV19 with TRBJ1-4, with 10 bases identical to TRBD1. Germline V gene data show CDR1 as LNHDA and CDR2 as SQIVND (reference sequence). This CDR3 is built from 16 residues. Trimming removed 0 bases from V and 7 bases from J; junction bases left unmatched: 5. CDR3 coding DNA: TGTGCCAGTAGTATAGAGACAGGGGGCGCCGGTGAAAAACTGTTTTTT. It specifies CASSIETGGAGEKLFF. Filled out from reference TRBV19 and TRBJ1-4, the complete variable domain reads DGGITQSPKYLFRKEGQNVTLSCEQNLNHDAMYWYRQDPGQGLRLIYYSQIVNDFQKGDIAEGYSVSREKKESFPLTVTSAQKNPTAFYLCASSIETGGAGEKLFFGSGTQLSVL.

The chain uses TRBV2 and TRBJ2-5; D is ambiguous. V dropped 5 bases and J dropped 5 bases, with 15 bases sitting between them. This CDR3 has 14 amino acids. Germline V gene sequence: CDR1 SNHLY, CDR2 FYNNEI. This CDR3 reads CASSKTAARETQYF. CDR3 bases: TGTGCCAGCAGTAAAACAGCCGCTCGGGAGACCCAGTACTTC.

The chain links TRBV28 to TRBJ2-7; D is perhaps TRBD1 (6 bases). V lost 7 bases, J lost 1 base, and 14 bases lay in between. Germline CDR1 is MDHEN and CDR2 is SYDVKM. This CDR3 region has 14 residues. The CDR3 is CASTSRDTSYEQYF. The CDR3 DNA reads TGTGCCAGCACATCAAGGGACACTTCCTACGAGCAGTACTTC.

The chain uses TRBV19 and TRBJ1-1; no firm D call. Trimming stripped 0 bases from V and 5 bases from J, with 7 bases between. Germline V gene sequence: CDR1 LNHDA, CDR2 SQIVND (reference sequence). This CDR3 region has 13 residues. The CDR3 protein is CASSIDAGTEAFF. The CDR3 bases are TGTGCCAGTAGTATAGATGCGGGGACTGAAGCTTTCTTT. Together with reference TRBV19 and TRBJ1-1, the CDR3 gives the full variable domain: DGGITQSPKYLFRKEGQNVTLSCEQNLNHDAMYWYRQDPGQGLRLIYYSQIVNDFQKGDIAEGYSVSREKKESFPLTVTSAQKNPTAFYLCASSIDAGTEAFFGQGTRLTVV.

The chain recombines TRBV13 with TRBJ1-2; D is possibly TRBD1 (6 bases). The V gene's germline CDR1 is PRHDT and CDR2 FYEKMQ (reference sequence). The CDR3 loop spans 14 amino acids. V lost 5 bases, J lost 6 bases, and 16 bases lay in between. The CDR3 loop reads CASSTNQGFHGYTF. The CDR3 DNA reads TGTGCCAGCAGCACAAACCAGGGGTTCCATGGCTACACCTTC.